Presented here are 30 T cell receptor beta chains from one specimen sequenced in a study of early T cells in non-severe SARS-CoV-2 infection. TCRdb fed the 5' RACE reads into MiXCR, producing one record per CDR3 protein. The sample contains tens of thousands of distinct CDR3 sequences, less than 5.5% of which appear only once. This sample comprised whole blood, obtained at baseline. The receptor source for this set is an adult who was a healthcare worker with PCR-confirmed SARS-CoV-2 infection or an uninfected control (not recorded which).

This clonotype was seen ten or more times. V and J are TRBV7-7 and TRBJ2-1, with unresolved D. CDR1 is SSHAT and CDR2 is FNYEAQ in the germline V gene (reference sequence). CDR3 length equals 13 residues. The V end lost 2 bases, the J end lost 4 bases, and 6 bases lay between the germline ends. CDR3: CASSLSGYNEQFF. The CDR3 DNA follows: TGTGCCAGCAGCTTATCCGGATACAATGAGCAGTTCTTC. The whole variable domain, filled in from reference TRBV7-7 and TRBJ2-1, reads GAGVSQSPRYKVTKRGQDVTLRCDPISSHATLYWYQQALGQGPEFLTYFNYEAQPDKSGLPSDRFSAERPEGSISTLTIQRTEQRDSAMYRCASSLSGYNEQFFGPGTRLTVL.

This clonotype has a count of ten or more. V and J are TRBV7-9 and TRBJ2-6; 7 nucleotides agree with TRBD2. The germline gives CDR1 SEHNR, CDR2 FQNEAQ (reference sequence). V was pared by 3 bases and J by 0 bases, with 11 bases of the junction left unmatched. The CDR3 length is 19 residues. The CDR3 sequence is CASSLAGAQTSSGANVLTF. The CDR3 nucleotides read TGTGCCAGCAGCTTGGCGGGAGCGCAAACGAGCTCTGGGGCCAACGTCCTGACTTTC.

The CDR3 nucleotides are TGTGCCAGCAGCTTCCTAGACAGGGGGCCGTACGAGCAGTACTTC. Translation gives CASSFLDRGPYEQYF. The rearrangement uses TRBV7-6 and TRBJ2-7; 10 bases align to TRBD1. This CDR3 has 15 residues. CDR1 SGHVS and CDR2 FNYEAQ come from the germline V gene. Germline trimming cut 3 bases from V and 4 bases from J; bases unmatched to any gene: 6.

The CDR3, as DNA: TGCAGTGCCAGGGGACAGGGGAACACCGGGGAGCTGTTTTTT. Translation gives CSARGQGNTGELFF. The gene calls are TRBV20-1 and TRBJ2-2; TRBD1 agrees at 9 bases. Germline V gene data show CDR1 as DFQATT and CDR2 as SNEGSKA (reference sequence). The CDR3 has 14 residues. With V trimmed by 6 bases and J by 1 base, 3 bases remained unmatched.

This clonotype appeared a few times. The rearrangement uses TRBV7-2 and TRBJ2-4, with 8 bases that match TRBD1. Germline V gives CDR1 SGHTA, CDR2 FQGNSA. Trimming removed 0 bases from V and 8 bases from J; junction bases left unmatched: 3. The CDR3 sequence is 14 residues long. Written as DNA, the CDR3 is TGTGCCAGCAGCTTAGCGTTACAGGGGGACATTCAGTACTTC. Translated, it gives CASSLALQGDIQYF.

This clonotype appeared a few times. The rearrangement joins TRBV7-2 to TRBJ2-1; 7 bases are a match to TRBD2. Germline-derived CDR1 and CDR2 are SGHTA and FQGNSA. With V trimmed by 5 bases and J by 7 bases, 11 bases remained unmatched. The CDR3 runs 15 residues. The DNA for the CDR3 is TGTGCCAGCAGCCTACGTCCGGGGGAGGGAAATGAGCAGTTCTTC. Its protein product is CASSLRPGEGNEQFF.

The chain joins TRBV7-9 to TRBJ2-1, with D possibly matching TRBD1 (5 bases). Trimming left V 5 bases short and J 12 bases short, with 23 bases between. Germline V gene data show CDR1 as SEHNR and CDR2 as FQNEAQ (reference sequence). This CDR3 has 15 residues. This CDR3 reads CASSPTQGAPFGQFF. CDR3 nucleotide sequence: TGTGCCAGCAGCCCGACCCAAGGGGCTCCCTTCGGGCAGTTCTTC.

This clonotype has a count of ten or more. The V call is TRBV27, the J call TRBJ2-7; 9 bases line up with TRBD1. Germline-derived CDR1 and CDR2 are MNHEY and SMNVEV (reference sequence). Trimming removed 3 bases from V and 1 base from J; junction bases left unmatched: 4. The CDR3 has 15 amino acids. The CDR3 nucleotides read TGTGCCAGCAGTTTCGAGACAGGGGGTTCCTACGAGCAGTACTTC. Protein product: CASSFETGGSYEQYF.

V gene TRBV27 combines with J gene TRBJ2-7; D ambiguous. This CDR3 is 14 amino acids long. CDR1 MNHEY and CDR2 SMNVEV come from the germline V gene (reference sequence). The V end lost 5 bases, the J end lost 0 bases, and 11 bases lay between the germline ends. CDR3 bases: TGTGCCAGCAGTGTGGACGCTTACTCCTACGAGCAGTACTTC. Amino acid sequence: CASSVDAYSYEQYF.

This clonotype has at least ten counts. V is TRBV20-1 and J is TRBJ2-3, with D perhaps TRBD1 or TRBD2 (6 bases each). V was clipped by 6 bases and J by 3 bases, with 16 bases between them. The CDR3 covers 14 residues. The germline CDR1 and CDR2 sequences are DFQATT and SNEGSKA (reference sequence). Here the CDR3 reads CSANRGGRTDTQYF. In DNA, the CDR3 is TGCAGTGCCAACCGAGGGGGGAGAACAGATACGCAGTATTTT.

The chain employs TRBV18 and TRBJ2-7; 11 bases agree with TRBD2. Trimming cost V 5 bases and J 5 bases; bases outside gene matches: 8. Germline V gene sequence: CDR1 KGHSH, CDR2 LQKENI. This CDR3 has 15 amino acids. The CDR3 sequence is CASSTTSGSDDEQYF. In DNA form, the CDR3 reads TGTGCCAGCTCAACCACTAGCGGGAGTGACGACGAGCAGTACTTC.

The CDR3 bases are TGTGCCAGCAGTCCCGGGCCGAGTACTGAAGCTTTCTTT. Its protein is CASSPGPSTEAFF. The V and J genes are TRBV2 and TRBJ1-1; D is unresolved. CDR3 length: 13 amino acids. The germline V and J ends were trimmed by 5 bases and 5 bases, with 12 bases remaining between them. Germline lookup yields CDR1 SNHLY and CDR2 FYNNEI.

The J gene is TRBJ2-7, the V gene TRBV6-5, with 8 nucleotides matching TRBD1. The trim removed 8 bases at V and 5 bases at J, leaving 8 bases unmatched. CDR1 MNHEY and CDR2 SVGAGI come from the germline V gene. The CDR3 runs 13 residues. The CDR3 nucleotides are TGTGCCAGCCGGACAGGGAAATTCGACGAGCAGTACTTC. It is translated as CASRTGKFDEQYF.

The genes are TRBV12-3 or TRBV12-4 and TRBJ2-7; D perhaps matches TRBD1 (5 bases). There are 12 residues in the CDR3. The V end lost 3 bases, the J end lost 3 bases, and 6 bases lay between the germline ends. The CDR3 DNA reads as TGTGCCAGCAGTTTTAGGGGCTACGAGCAGTACTTC. It encodes CASSFRGYEQYF.

This chain joins TRBV3-1 and TRBJ2-5, with TRBD1 identical over 7 bases. CDR3 length: 15 residues. V trimming: 3 bases; J trimming: 4 bases; junction bases outside the gene matches: 8. Germline CDR1 is LGHDT and CDR2 is YNNKEL (reference sequence). The CDR3 nucleotides read TGTGCCAGCAGCCATCGCAGACAGGGCGGAGAGACCCAGTACTTC. Its translation: CASSHRRQGGETQYF.

This clonotype was detected only a few times. The rearrangement joins TRBV5-1 to TRBJ2-7; possibly TRBD1 or TRBD2 for D (5 bases each). The CDR3 is 14 amino acids. In germline, CDR1 is SGHRS, CDR2 YFSETQ. Trimming took off 6 bases at V and 5 bases at J, with 18 bases between the two ends. DNA for the CDR3: TGCGCCAGCAACCCTGGTGGGGGAGCAGACGAGCAGTACTTC. Translation gives CASNPGGGADEQYF. Drawing the rest from reference TRBV5-1 and TRBJ2-7, the complete variable domain is KAGVTQTPRYLIKTRGQQVTLSCSPISGHRSVSWYQQTPGQGLQFLFEYFSETQRNKGNFPGRFSGRQFSNSRSEMNVSTLELGDSALYLCASNPGGGADEQYFGPGTRLTVT.

The chain couples TRBV10-2 to TRBJ1-4; D unclear. Germline CDR1 and CDR2: WSHSY and SAAADI. Between the trimmed V and J ends, which lost 3 bases and 0 bases, there was a span of 8 bases. This CDR3 has 15 amino acids. The CDR3 is CASSERVATNEKLFF. DNA of the CDR3: TGCGCCAGCAGTGAAAGGGTTGCAACTAATGAAAAACTGTTTTTT.

Many counts were recorded for this clonotype. The gene calls are TRBV27 and TRBJ2-6, with D perhaps matching TRBD2 (6 bases). The germline gives CDR1 MNHEY, CDR2 SMNVEV (reference sequence). The V end lost 2 bases, the J end lost 3 bases, and 8 bases lay between the germline ends. The CDR3 runs to 15 residues. CDR3 protein: CASSLRGGGANVLTF. The CDR3 nucleotides are TGTGCCAGCAGTTTACGGGGAGGTGGGGCCAACGTCCTGACTTTC. Full variable domain (rest looked up from reference TRBV27 and TRBJ2-6): EAQVTQNPRYLITVTGKKLTVTCSQNMNHEYMSWYRQDPGLGLRQIYYSMNVEVTDKGDVPEGYKVSRKEKRNFPLILESPSPNQTSLYFCASSLRGGGANVLTFGAGSRLTVL.

The J gene is TRBJ2-7, the V gene TRBV6-5; 9 bases agree with TRBD2. The ends lost 10 bases at V and 0 bases at J; junction bases unmatched: 10. The CDR3 has 15 residues. The germline CDR1 and CDR2 sequences are MNHEY and SVGAGI. CDR3 DNA: TGTGCCACGGCCCATCCGGGACTAGCCTCCTACGAGCAGTACTTC. Its protein product is CATAHPGLASYEQYF.

The rearrangement uses TRBV20-1 and TRBJ1-6; tentative D call: TRBD1 (5 bases). Trimming pared 1 base from V and 6 bases from J, leaving 10 bases between. This CDR3 comprises 14 residues. CDR1 and CDR2 from the germline V gene are DFQATT and SNEGSKA (reference sequence). This CDR3 reads CSARGGAPNSPLHF. The CDR3 nucleotides are TGCAGTGCTAGAGGCGGGGCACCTAATTCACCCCTCCACTTT.

In regard to this clonotype: It may be a read error: a sequence one base away is much more abundant. Here the CDR3 omits its conserved ending phenylalanine or tryptophan, so a read error is the likely source. The chain couples TRBV18 to TRBJ2-1; TRBD2 agrees at 9 bases. CDR3 size: 14 residues. The germline gives CDR1 KGHSH, CDR2 LQKENI. The CDR3 protein is CASSPSGGHNEQFL. The CDR3 DNA reads TGTGCCAGCTCACCTAGCGGGGGCCACAACGAGCAGTTCCTC.

In its sample, this clonotype was seen a few times. The rearrangement links TRBV7-3 to TRBJ2-5; a weak D match, TRBD1 (7 bases). From germline, CDR1 is SGHTA and CDR2 FQGTGA. Trimming removed 2 bases at V and 5 bases at J, with 12 bases between. CDR3 length equals 14 residues. CDR3 sequence reads: CASSLGGGQETQYF. CDR3 DNA: TGTGCCAGCAGCTTAGGAGGGGGCCAGGAGACCCAGTACTTC.

The sample holds many counts of this clonotype. V and J are TRBV10-2 and TRBJ2-7, with 7 bases matching TRBD2. The J segment lost 2 bases and the V segment lost 4 bases, leaving 2 bases of the junction unmatched. The CDR3 spans 13 residues. Germline V gene sequence: CDR1 WSHSY, CDR2 SAAADI. The DNA for the CDR3 is TGCGCCAGCAGTGGACGGGGGGCCTACGAGCAGTACTTC. Protein product: CASSGRGAYEQYF.

The rearrangement uses TRBV27 and TRBJ2-7; the match to TRBD2 covers 12 bases. Unmatched junction bases numbered 9, after V lost 6 bases and J lost 0 bases. The CDR3 consists of 17 residues. The germline V gene encodes CDR1 MNHEY and CDR2 SMNVEV (reference sequence). CDR3 coding DNA: TGTGCCAGCAGGCCGACTAGCGGGAGCGCCAACTCCTACGAGCAGTACTTC. This codes for CASRPTSGSANSYEQYF.

The chain recombines TRBV11-2 with TRBJ2-7; D call uncertain. This CDR3 region has 14 residues. Between the trimmed V and J ends, which lost 5 bases and 4 bases, there was a span of 15 bases. Germline CDR1 and CDR2: SGHAT and FQNNGV. The CDR3 reads CASSILDPWYEQYF. CDR3 sequence (DNA): TGTGCCAGCAGCATCCTTGATCCTTGGTACGAGCAGTACTTC.

This clonotype was found many times. The chain carries TRBV4-1 and TRBJ1-3; D remains ambiguous. With 1 base removed from V and 2 bases from J, the gap between germline ends came to 12 bases. This CDR3 spans 16 amino acids. The germline V gene has CDR1 MGHRA and CDR2 YSYEKL. CDR3 loop: CASSQVSPSAGNTIYF. CDR3 coding DNA: TGCGCCAGCAGCCAAGTTAGCCCCAGTGCTGGAAACACCATATATTTT.

This clonotype was seen many times. This CDR3 is CASSLRRGTYNEQFF. For the CDR3, the DNA is TGTGCCAGCAGTTTAAGGCGCGGTACTTACAATGAGCAGTTCTTC. This chain connects TRBV27 to TRBJ2-1; D gene ambiguous. V was trimmed by 2 bases and J by 4 bases, leaving 12 bases between them. Germline CDR1 and CDR2: MNHEY and SMNVEV (reference sequence). This CDR3 contains 15 residues.

This clonotype was picked up many times. The chain has TRBV6-1 and TRBJ1-5; 8 nucleotides agree with TRBD1. The germline CDR1 and CDR2 sequences are MNHNS and SASEGT. The CDR3 has 15 residues. The trim removed 7 bases at V and 6 bases at J, leaving 11 bases unmatched. The CDR3 loop is CASKGQAVFPQPQHF. The CDR3 DNA sequence: TGTGCCAGCAAGGGACAGGCAGTATTTCCTCAGCCCCAGCATTTT.

This sequence joins TRBV7-9 and TRBJ1-4; 7 bases map to TRBD1. Germline V gives CDR1 SEHNR, CDR2 FQNEAQ (reference sequence). With V trimmed by 3 bases and J by 6 bases, 7 bases remained unmatched. CDR3 length equals 15 residues. The CDR3 is CASSFEGASYEKLFF. CDR3 coding DNA: TGTGCCAGCAGCTTCGAGGGGGCATCGTATGAAAAACTGTTTTTT.

This clonotype was observed a handful of times. CDR3 residues: CASSEFQANYGYTF. The CDR3 DNA sequence: TGCGCCAGCAGCGAATTTCAGGCGAACTATGGCTACACCTTC. The V call is TRBV10-2, the J call TRBJ1-2; D unclear. The V gene's germline CDR1 is WSHSY and CDR2 SAAADI. Trimming shortened V by 6 bases and J by 2 bases, and 13 bases separated the two germline ends. This CDR3 is 14 amino acids long.